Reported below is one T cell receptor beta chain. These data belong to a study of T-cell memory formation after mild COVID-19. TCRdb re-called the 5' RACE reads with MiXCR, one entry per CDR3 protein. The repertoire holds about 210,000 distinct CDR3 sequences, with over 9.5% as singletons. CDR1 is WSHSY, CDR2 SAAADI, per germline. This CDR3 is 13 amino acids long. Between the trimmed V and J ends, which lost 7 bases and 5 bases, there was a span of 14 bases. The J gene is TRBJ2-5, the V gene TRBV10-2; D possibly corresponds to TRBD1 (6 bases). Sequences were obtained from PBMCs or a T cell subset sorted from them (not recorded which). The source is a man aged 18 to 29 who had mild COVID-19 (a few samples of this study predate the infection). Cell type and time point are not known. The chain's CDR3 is CASNSGVGETQYF. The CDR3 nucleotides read TGCGCCAGCAACTCAGGGGTGGGGGAGACCCAGTACTTC.